The entry below gives a single T cell receptor beta chain sequence along with its context. What antigen it recognizes has not been identified. Per-base quality was not reported, and no clone a single base away is much larger than it. Sample time point, as interpreted from the label and publication: about 28 days (+/-7) after the second vaccine dose. AZD1222 recipients given second doses at about 4 weeks or at about 12 weeks were pooled, since spike-specific TCR depth and breadth were not found to differ between the two schedules. Vaccinee samples came from UK trials COV001 and COV002, including a single-blind randomized controlled phase 2/3 trial of AZD1222 (ChAdOx1 nCoV-19) in healthy adults. For TCRbeta chain sequencing, PBMC samples from trial participants were taken at day 0 and at day 28 after the second dose. The entry originates in a study of T cell responses to AZD1222 COVID-19 vaccine (dated by TCRdb to the early 2020s). The study in broad terms: A total of approximately 230 trial participants underwent TCR sequencing, of whom 207 received two doses of AZD1222 and around 25 received two doses of the MenACWY control vaccine. Trial participants were enrolled by age into 18-55, 56-69 and 70-plus year subgroups, with approximately 150, 28 and 58 TCR-sequenced participants respectively. Study-wide conclusions, independent of this receptor: Nearly half of unique spike-specific TCRs reportedly recognized epitopes outside regions mutated in the B.1.351 and B.1.1.7 variants. Participants were mostly white British and included more females than males, and it was suggested by the authors that clonal diversity may have been underestimated. After two AZD1222 doses, spike-specific TCR breadth and depth were significantly higher than at day 0 and than in MenACWY recipients. Conclusions about previously exposed vaccinees are limited because only five to seven AZD1222 recipients were SARS-CoV-2 seropositive at baseline. CD4 TCRs associated with the vaccine covered the entire spike protein, and the dominant responses were in regions 160-218 and 743-854. Because no samples from the day 14 peak response were available, repertoires could be characterized only after the peak T cell response. The 56-69-year group was small, and its depth increase did not reach significance, likely because of low power.

The CDR3 regions of human TCRbeta chains were subjected to immunosequencing. Regarding the original processing steps: Repertoire TCRs were checked for matches against a reference library of SARS-CoV-2-specific TCRs that had been generated using the MIRA antigen-specificity platform. Breadth meant the fraction of unique TCRs that were SARS-CoV-2-associated, whereas depth meant the fraction of total T cells that were SARS-CoV-2-associated. Using the MIRA data, every spike-specific TCR was mapped to the spike region that the TCR reacted to and assigned to either a CD4 or a CD8 class. Log10-transformed breadth and depth values were compared by one-way ANOVA with Sidak's multiple comparisons tests. TCRdb took this table from immuneACCESS and kept in-frame rearrangements with V and J called. Such tables lack part of the clones; where checked against another copy, unresolved V genes explain under half of the gap, and the rest is unexplained. That table furnishes V, J and clone size, whereas the DNA furnished D and trimming. Recorded for this sample are 100,000 to 150,000 clones; approximately 89% of them occurred a single time. In total, the top ten clones hold around 4.4% of the sample.

V drops 5 bases and J drops 4 bases, leaving 12 bases in between. From the cysteine up to the phenylalanine, the CDR3 has a length of 14 residues. Here the CDR3 DNA is all that survives: 42 bases in frame from base 1. As encoded in the germline V gene, CDR1 is MNHEY while CDR2 is SVGAGI. Material: peripheral blood, obtained 28 days after the second AZD1222 dose. The sequence derives from an adult who received the AZD1222 COVID-19 vaccine. Recombination joined TRBV6-5 with TRBJ1-5, with the D gene not confidently named. In nucleotide form, the sequence is TGTGCCAGCAGTCTAGGGTCCTTAAATCAGCCCCAGCATTTT. Translated, it gives CASSLGSLNQPQHF.